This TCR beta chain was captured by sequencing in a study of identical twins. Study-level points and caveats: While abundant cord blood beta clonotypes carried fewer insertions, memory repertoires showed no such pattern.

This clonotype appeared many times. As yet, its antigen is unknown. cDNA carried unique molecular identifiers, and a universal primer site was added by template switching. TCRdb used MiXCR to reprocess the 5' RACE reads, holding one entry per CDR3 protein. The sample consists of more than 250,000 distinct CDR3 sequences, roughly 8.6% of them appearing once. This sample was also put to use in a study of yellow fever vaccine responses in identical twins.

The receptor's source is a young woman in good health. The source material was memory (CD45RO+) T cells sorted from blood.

Here the CDR3 reads CASNNGQHNSPLHF. CDR3 nucleotides: TGTGCCAGTAACAATGGACAGCATAATTCACCCCTCCACTTT. The chain joins TRBV19 to TRBJ1-6, with D tentatively TRBD1 (6 bases). Deletions cut 7 bases from V and 5 bases from J, with 12 bases between. The CDR3 length is 14 residues. From germline, CDR1 is LNHDA and CDR2 SQIVND (reference sequence).